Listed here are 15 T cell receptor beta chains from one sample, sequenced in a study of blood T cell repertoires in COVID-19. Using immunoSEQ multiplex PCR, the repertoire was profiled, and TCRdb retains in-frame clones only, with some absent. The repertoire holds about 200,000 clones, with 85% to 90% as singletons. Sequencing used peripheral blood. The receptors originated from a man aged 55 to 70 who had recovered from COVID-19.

CDR3 nucleotide sequence: TGTGCCAGCAGTGAGACAGTCTACGAGCAGTACTTC. Its protein product is CASSETVYEQYF. The rearrangement joins TRBV2 to TRBJ2-7; possibly TRBD1 for D (5 bases). Per the germline V gene, CDR1 is SNHLY and CDR2 is FYNNEI. V was clipped by 3 bases and J by 3 bases, with 6 bases between them. This CDR3 has 12 residues.

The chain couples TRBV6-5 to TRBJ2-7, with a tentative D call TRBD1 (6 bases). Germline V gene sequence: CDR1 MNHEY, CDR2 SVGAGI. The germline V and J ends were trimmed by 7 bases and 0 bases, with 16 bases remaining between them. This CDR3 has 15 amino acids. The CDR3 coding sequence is TGTGCCAGCACCCCCCAGACAGGATCCTCCTACGAGCAGTACTTC. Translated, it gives CASTPQTGSSYEQYF.

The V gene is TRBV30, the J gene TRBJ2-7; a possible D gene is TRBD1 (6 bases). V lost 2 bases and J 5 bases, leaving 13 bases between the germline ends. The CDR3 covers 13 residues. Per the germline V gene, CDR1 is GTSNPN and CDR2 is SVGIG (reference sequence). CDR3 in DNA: TGTGCCTGGAGTAAGGGGGTAATTAACGAGCAGTACTTC. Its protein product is CAWSKGVINEQYF.

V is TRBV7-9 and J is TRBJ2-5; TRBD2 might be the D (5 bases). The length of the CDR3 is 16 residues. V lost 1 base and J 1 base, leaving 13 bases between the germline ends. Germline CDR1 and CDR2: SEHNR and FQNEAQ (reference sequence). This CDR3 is CASSLGQAAGQETQYF. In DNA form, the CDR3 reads TGTGCCAGCAGCTTAGGACAAGCGGCGGGCCAAGAGACCCAGTACTTC.

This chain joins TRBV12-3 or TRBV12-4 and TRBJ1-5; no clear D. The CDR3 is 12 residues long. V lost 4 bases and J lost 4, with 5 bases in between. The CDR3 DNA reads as TGTGCCAGCAGTTCCGGGAATCAGCCCCAGCATTTT. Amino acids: CASSSGNQPQHF.

The CDR3 protein is CASSLRGDSNQPQHF. DNA of the CDR3: TGTGCCAGCAGCTTAAGGGGTGATAGCAATCAGCCCCAGCATTTT. V gene TRBV7-9 combines with J gene TRBJ1-5, with D possibly matching TRBD1 (5 bases). CDR1 SEHNR and CDR2 FQNEAQ come from the germline V gene (reference sequence). V was pared by 2 bases and J by 0 bases, with 8 bases between. The length of the CDR3 is 15 residues. The full variable domain, its missing parts supplied by reference TRBV7-9 and TRBJ1-5, is DTGVSQNPRHKITKRGQNVTFRCDPISEHNRLYWYRQTLGQGPEFLTYFQNEAQLEKSRLLSDRFSAERPKGSFSTLEIQRTEQGDSAMYLCASSLRGDSNQPQHFGDGTRLSIL.

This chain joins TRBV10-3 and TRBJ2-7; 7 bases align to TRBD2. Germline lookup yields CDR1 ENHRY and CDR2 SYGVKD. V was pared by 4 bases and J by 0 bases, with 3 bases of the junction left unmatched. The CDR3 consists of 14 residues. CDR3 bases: TGTGCCATCAGTGGTGGCGGGAGCTCCTACGAGCAGTACTTC. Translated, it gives CAISGGGSSYEQYF.

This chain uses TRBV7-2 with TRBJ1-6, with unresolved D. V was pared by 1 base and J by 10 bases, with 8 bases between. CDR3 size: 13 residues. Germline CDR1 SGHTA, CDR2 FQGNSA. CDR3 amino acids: CASSLVLRSPLHF. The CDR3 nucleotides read TGTGCCAGCAGCTTAGTATTGAGGTCACCCCTCCACTTT.

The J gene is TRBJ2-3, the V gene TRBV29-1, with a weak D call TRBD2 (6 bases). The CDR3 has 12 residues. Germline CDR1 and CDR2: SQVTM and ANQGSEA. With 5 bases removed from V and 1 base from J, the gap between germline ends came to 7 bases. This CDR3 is CSVQRGTDTQYF. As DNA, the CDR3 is TGCAGCGTTCAGCGGGGCACAGATACGCAGTATTTT.

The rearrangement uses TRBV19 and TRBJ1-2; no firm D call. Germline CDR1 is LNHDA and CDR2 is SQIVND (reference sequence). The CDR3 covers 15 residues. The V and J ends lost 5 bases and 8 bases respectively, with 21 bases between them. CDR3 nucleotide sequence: TGTGCCAGTAGTGCTCCAGCGAACGAGTTGCTCGGCTACACCTTC. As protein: CASSAPANELLGYTF. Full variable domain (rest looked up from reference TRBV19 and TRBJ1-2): DGGITQSPKYLFRKEGQNVTLSCEQNLNHDAMYWYRQDPGQGLRLIYYSQIVNDFQKGDIAEGYSVSREKKESFPLTVTSAQKNPTAFYLCASSAPANELLGYTFGSGTRLTVV.

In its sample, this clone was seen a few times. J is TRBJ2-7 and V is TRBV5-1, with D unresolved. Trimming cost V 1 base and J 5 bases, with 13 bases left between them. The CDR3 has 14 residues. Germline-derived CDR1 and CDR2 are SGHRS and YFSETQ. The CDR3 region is CASSLNSRSHEQYF. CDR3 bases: TGCGCCAGCAGCTTGAACTCTAGGTCCCACGAGCAGTACTTC. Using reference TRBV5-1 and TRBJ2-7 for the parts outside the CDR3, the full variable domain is KAGVTQTPRYLIKTRGQQVTLSCSPISGHRSVSWYQQTPGQGLQFLFEYFSETQRNKGNFPGRFSGRQFSNSRSEMNVSTLELGDSALYLCASSLNSRSHEQYFGPGTRLTVT.

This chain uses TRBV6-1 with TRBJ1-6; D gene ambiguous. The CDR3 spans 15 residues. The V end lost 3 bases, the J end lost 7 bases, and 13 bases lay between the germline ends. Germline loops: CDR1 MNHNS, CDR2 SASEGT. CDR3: CASSEITRGNSPLHF. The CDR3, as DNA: TGTGCCAGCAGTGAGATAACACGGGGAAATTCACCCCTCCACTTT.

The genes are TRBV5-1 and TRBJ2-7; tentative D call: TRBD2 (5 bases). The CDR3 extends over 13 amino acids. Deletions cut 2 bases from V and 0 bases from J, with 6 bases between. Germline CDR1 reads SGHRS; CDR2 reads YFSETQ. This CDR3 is CASSLAASYEQYF. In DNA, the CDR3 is TGCGCCAGCAGCTTAGCGGCCTCCTACGAGCAGTACTTC.

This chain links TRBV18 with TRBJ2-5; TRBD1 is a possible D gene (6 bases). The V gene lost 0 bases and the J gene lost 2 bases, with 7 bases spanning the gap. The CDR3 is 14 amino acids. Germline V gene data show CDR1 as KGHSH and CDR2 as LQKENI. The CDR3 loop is CASSPPGTQETQYF. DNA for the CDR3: TGTGCCAGCTCACCACCCGGGACACAAGAGACCCAGTACTTC. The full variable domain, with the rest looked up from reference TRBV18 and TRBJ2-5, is NAGVMQNPRHLVRRRGQEARLRCSPMKGHSHVYWYRQLPEEGLKFMVYLQKENIIDESGMPKERFSAEFPKEGPSILRIQQVVRGDSAAYFCASSPPGTQETQYFGPGTRLLVL.

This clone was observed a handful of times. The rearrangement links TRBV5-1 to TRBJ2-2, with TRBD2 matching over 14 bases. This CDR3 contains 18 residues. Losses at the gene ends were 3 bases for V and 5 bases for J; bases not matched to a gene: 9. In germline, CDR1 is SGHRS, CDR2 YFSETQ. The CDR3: CASSSGGLAGGRTGELFF. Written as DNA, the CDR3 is TGCGCCAGCAGCTCAGGAGGACTAGCGGGGGGAAGGACCGGGGAGCTGTTTTTT.